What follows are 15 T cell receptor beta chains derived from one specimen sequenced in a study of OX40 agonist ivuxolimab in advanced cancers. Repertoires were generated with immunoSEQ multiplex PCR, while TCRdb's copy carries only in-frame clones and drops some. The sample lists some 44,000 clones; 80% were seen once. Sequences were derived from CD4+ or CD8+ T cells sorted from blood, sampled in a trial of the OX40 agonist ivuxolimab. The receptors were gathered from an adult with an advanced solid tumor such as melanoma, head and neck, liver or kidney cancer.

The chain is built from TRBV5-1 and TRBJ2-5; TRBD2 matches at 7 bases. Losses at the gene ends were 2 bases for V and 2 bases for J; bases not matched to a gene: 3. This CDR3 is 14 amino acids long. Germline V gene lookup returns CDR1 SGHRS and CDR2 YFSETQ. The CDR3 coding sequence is TGCGCCAGCAGCTTAGCGGGGCGTCAAGAGACCCAGTACTTC. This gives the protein CASSLAGRQETQYF.

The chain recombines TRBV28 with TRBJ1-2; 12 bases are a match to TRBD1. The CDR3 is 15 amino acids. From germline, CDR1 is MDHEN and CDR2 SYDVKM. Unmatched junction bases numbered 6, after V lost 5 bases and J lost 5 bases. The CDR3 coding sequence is TGTGCCAGCAGTCCCGGGACAGGGGGCTATTATGGCTACACCTTC. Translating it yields CASSPGTGGYYGYTF.

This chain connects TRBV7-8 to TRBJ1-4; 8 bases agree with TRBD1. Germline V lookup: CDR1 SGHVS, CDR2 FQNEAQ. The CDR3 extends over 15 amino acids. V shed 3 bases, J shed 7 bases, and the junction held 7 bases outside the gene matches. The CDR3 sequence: CASSLDRVISEKLFF. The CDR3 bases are TGTGCCAGCAGCTTGGACAGGGTGATCTCTGAAAAACTGTTTTTT.

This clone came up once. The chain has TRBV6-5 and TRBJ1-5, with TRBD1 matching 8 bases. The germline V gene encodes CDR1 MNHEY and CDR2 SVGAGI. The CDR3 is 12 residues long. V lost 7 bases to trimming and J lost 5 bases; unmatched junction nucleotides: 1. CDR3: CASKTGDQPQHF. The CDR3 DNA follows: TGTGCCAGCAAGACAGGGGATCAGCCCCAGCATTTT.

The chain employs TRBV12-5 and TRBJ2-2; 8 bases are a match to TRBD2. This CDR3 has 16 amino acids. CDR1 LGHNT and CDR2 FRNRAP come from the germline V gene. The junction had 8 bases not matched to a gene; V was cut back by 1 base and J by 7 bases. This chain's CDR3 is CASGLGLAGKGGELFF. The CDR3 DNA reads TGTGCTAGTGGTTTGGGATTAGCGGGGAAGGGCGGGGAGCTGTTTTTT.

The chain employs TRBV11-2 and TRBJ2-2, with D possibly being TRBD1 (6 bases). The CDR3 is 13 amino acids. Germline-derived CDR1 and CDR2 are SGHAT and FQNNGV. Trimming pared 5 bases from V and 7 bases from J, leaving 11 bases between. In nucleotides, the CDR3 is TGTGCCAGCAGCAAACAGGGTATCGGGGAGCTGTTTTTT. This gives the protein CASSKQGIGELFF. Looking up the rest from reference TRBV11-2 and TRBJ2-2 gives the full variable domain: EAGVAQSPRYKIIEKRQSVAFWCNPISGHATLYWYQQILGQGPKLLIQFQNNGVVDDSQLPKDRFSAERLKGVDSTLKIQPAKLEDSAVYLCASSKQGIGELFFGEGSRLTVL.

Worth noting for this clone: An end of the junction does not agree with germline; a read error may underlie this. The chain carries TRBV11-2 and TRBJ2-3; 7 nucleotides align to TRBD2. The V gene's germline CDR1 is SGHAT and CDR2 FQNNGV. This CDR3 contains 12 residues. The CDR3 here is CASSLTVSGLTF. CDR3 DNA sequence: TGTGCCAGCAGCTTAACGGTTAGCGGGTTAACCTTT.

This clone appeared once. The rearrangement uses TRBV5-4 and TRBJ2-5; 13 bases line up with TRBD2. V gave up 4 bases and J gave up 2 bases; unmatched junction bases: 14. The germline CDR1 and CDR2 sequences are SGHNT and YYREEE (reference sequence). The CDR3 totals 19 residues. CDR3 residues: CASSGPRTSGSGGQETQYF. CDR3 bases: TGTGCCAGCAGCGGACCGCGGACTAGCGGGAGCGGGGGGCAAGAGACCCAGTACTTC. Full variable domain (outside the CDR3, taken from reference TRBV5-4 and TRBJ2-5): ETGVTQSPTHLIKTRGQQVTLRCSSQSGHNTVSWYQQALGQGPQFIFQYYREEENGRGNFPPRFSGLQFPNYSSELNVNALELDDSALYLCASSGPRTSGSGGQETQYFGPGTRLLVL.

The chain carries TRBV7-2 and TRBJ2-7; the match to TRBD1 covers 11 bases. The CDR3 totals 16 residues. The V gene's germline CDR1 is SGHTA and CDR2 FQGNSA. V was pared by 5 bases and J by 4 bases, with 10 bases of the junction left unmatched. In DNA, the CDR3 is TGTGCCAGCAGCCGATCGGACAGGGGGCGTGGATACGAGCAGTACTTC. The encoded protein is CASSRSDRGRGYEQYF.

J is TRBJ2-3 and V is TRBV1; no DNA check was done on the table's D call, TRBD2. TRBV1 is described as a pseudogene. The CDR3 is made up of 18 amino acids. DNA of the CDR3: TGCACCAGCAGCCCTTCCTCCCGACTTAGTGGGGGAGGGGATACGCAGTATTTT. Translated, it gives CTSSPSSRLSGGGDTQYF.

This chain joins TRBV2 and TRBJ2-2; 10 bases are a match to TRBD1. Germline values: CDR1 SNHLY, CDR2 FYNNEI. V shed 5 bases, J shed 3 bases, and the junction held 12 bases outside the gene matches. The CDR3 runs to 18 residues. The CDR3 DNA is TGTGCCAGCAGTAAACCCGGACAGGGGGTTATGGACACCGGGGAGCTGTTTTTT. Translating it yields CASSKPGQGVMDTGELFF.

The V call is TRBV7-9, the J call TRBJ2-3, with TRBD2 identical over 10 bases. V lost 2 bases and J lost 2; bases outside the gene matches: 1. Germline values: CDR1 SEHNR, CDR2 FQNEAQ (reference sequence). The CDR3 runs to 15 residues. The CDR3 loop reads CASSLLAGATDTQYF. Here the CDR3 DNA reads TGTGCCAGCAGCTTACTAGCGGGAGCCACAGATACGCAGTATTTT. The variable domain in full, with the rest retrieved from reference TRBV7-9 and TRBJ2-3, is DTGVSQNPRHKITKRGQNVTFRCDPISEHNRLYWYRQTLGQGPEFLTYFQNEAQLEKSRLLSDRFSAERPKGSFSTLEIQRTEQGDSAMYLCASSLLAGATDTQYFGPGTRLTVL.

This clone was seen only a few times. The chain's CDR3 is CATTVGEKLFF. The CDR3 coding sequence is TGCGCCACGACAGTCGGTGAAAAACTGTTTTTT. The chain recombines TRBV10-2 with TRBJ1-4; D possibly corresponds to TRBD1 (5 bases). This CDR3 comprises 11 residues. V lost 10 bases and J 7 bases, leaving 10 bases between the germline ends. Looked up from germline, CDR1 is WSHSY and CDR2 is SAAADI.

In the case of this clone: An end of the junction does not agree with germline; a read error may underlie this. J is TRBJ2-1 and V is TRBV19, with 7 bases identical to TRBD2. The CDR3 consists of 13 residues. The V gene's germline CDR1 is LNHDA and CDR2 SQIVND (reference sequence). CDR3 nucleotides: TGTGCCAGCAGTAATGTAGCGGGTGGTGAGCAGTTCTTC. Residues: CASSNVAGGEQFF.

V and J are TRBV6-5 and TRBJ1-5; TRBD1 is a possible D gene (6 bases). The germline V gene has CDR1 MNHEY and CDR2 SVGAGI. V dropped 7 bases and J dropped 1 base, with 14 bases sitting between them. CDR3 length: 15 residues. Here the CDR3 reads CASTLQGTSNQPQHF. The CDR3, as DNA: TGTGCCAGCACCTTACAGGGAACAAGCAATCAGCCCCAGCATTTT.